A selection of T cell receptor beta chains follows, all from one sample in a study of blood T cell repertoires in COVID-19. The table came from immunoSEQ multiplex PCR; TCRdb's copy has only in-frame clones and leaves some out. The sample has roughly 290,000 clones; roughly 89% are singletons. The sequenced sample consisted of PBMCs or T cells enriched from blood (not recorded which). The receptors come from a woman aged 35 to 49 who had recovered from COVID-19. Each CDR3 is given without its conserved first and last residue. D genes are given only for firm matches.

V gene	D gene	J gene	CDR3 protein
TRBV30	TRBD1	TRBJ1-1	AWSLGTANTEAF
TRBV7-3	.	TRBJ1-3	ASSPQGDSGNTIY
TRBV18	TRBD2	TRBJ2-6	ASSSLLAGATGANVLT
TRBV7-9	.	TRBJ2-1	ASSLAGRRGLNEQF
TRBV5-1	.	TRBJ1-2	ASSLGSGSGNGYT
TRBV14	.	TRBJ2-6	ASSPRPRGAGANVLT
TRBV3-1/TRBV3-2	.	TRBJ2-3	ASSQEVVGRGTS
TRBV5-1	.	TRBJ2-5	ASSYGTPEGETQY
TRBV13	.	TRBJ2-7	ASRRTVGEFGGAPLYEQY
TRBV6-6	TRBD1	TRBJ2-1	ASRSPGQVRNEQF
TRBV11-2	.	TRBJ1-4	ASSSTSGTGGEKLF
TRBV19	TRBD2	TRBJ2-1	ASSSWGTSGTYNEQF
TRBV7-2	.	TRBJ1-2	ASSLVGRGSYGYT
TRBV5-6	TRBD1	TRBJ1-4	ASSDSGTGSEKLF
TRBV5-1	.	TRBJ1-6	ASSMMSSYNSPLH
TRBV7-9	TRBD2	TRBJ2-1	ASSLKGLAFNEQF
TRBV6-5	TRBD1	TRBJ2-1	ASRIGQGDEQF
TRBV6-2/TRBV6-3	.	TRBJ2-2	ASSSDASGTGELF
TRBV27	.	TRBJ1-1	ASSLHRNTEAF
TRBV6-5	TRBD2	TRBJ2-1	ASRSGGTMDEQF
TRBV5-4	.	TRBJ1-1	ASSPGGRGYTEAF
TRBV7-9	.	TRBJ2-1	ASRAASKYNEQF
TRBV11-1	.	TRBJ1-1	ASSYRTAKAF
TRBV2	TRBD2	TRBJ2-1	ASSGLAFDEQF
TRBV7-2	TRBD1	TRBJ1-3	ASSPRAGQGATIY
TRBV3-1/TRBV3-2	.	TRBJ2-7	ASSLVRGSEQY
TRBV7-3	TRBD1	TRBJ2-7	ASSLRDRTAYEQY
TRBV18	.	TRBJ1-5	ASSPGQGPQPQH
TRBV5-1	.	TRBJ2-3	ASSLGQQGTDTQY
TRBV5-5	.	TRBJ1-5	ASSSTGSSNQPQH
TRBV6-1	TRBD1	TRBJ1-1	ASSERSGTGGNTEAF
TRBV5-6	TRBD1	TRBJ1-1	ASSLRDRGNTEAF
TRBV7-2	.	TRBJ1-1	ASSLDPGKTTEAF
TRBV7-8	TRBD1	TRBJ2-7	ASSLIRDRGNEQY
TRBV5-5	TRBD1	TRBJ2-3	ASSLGQGADTQY
TRBV19	.	TRBJ1-4	ASSLAKGSTNEKLF
TRBV7-2	TRBD2	TRBJ2-5	ASSLLGSGSWETQY
TRBV5-1	TRBD1	TRBJ1-6	ASSLWDSNSPLH
TRBV6-5	.	TRBJ2-1	ACRLGLYNEQF
TRBV5-1	TRBD2	TRBJ2-3	ASSLGLAGGRTDTQY
TRBV12-5	TRBD1	TRBJ2-7	ASGSLTGSYEQY
TRBV24-1	TRBD2	TRBJ2-1	ATSDSSGDYNEQF
TRBV4-1	.	TRBJ1-1	ASSQDRLMNTEAF
TRBV5-1	.	TRBJ1-4	ASSLGPTGPNEKLF
TRBV3-1/TRBV3-2	.	TRBJ1-2	ASSQDLYYGYT
TRBV6-2/TRBV6-3	.	TRBJ1-1	ASSYRGMNTEAF
TRBV6-2/TRBV6-3	.	TRBJ2-2	ASSYSKGLTGELF